The sequence of this T cell receptor (beta chain) was determined in a study of shared clonotypes between healthy human individuals. Trimming took 3 bases from V and 7 from J, leaving 18 bases between them. This CDR3 contains 15 residues. Germline assignment: CDR1 LNHDA and CDR2 SQIVND (reference sequence). Naive CD8 cells were CD45RO-negative, positively selected for CCR7, excluding terminally differentiated effector memory CD45RA+ cells. The sample holds a few counts of this clone. This table comes from immunoSEQ multiplex PCR, and its TCRdb copy is limited to in-frame clones, with some not included. This table holds 560,000 or so clones, approximately 96% found once.

The J gene is TRBJ1-1, the V gene TRBV19; D unclear. This receptor was obtained from a woman younger than 45 in good health. Specimen: naive CD8+ T cells sorted from blood. DNA for the CDR3: TGTGCCAGTAGTATTAGTGATCGGGGAAGAAGTGAAGCTTTCTTT. As protein: CASSISDRGRSEAFF.